This TCR beta chain derives from a study of T-cell reconstitution after alpha-beta-depleted transplantation in children. The ends were cut back, 6 bases at V and 10 bases at J, with 18 bases in the middle. The CDR3 length is 13 residues. Preparation of the TCRbeta library involved a method that used unique molecular identifiers. TCRdb independently ran MiXCR on the PCR reads; one entry per CDR3 protein. Here the sample spans roughly 500,000 distinct CDR3 sequences, 15% to 20% being singletons. The sequence was collected from a human donor who donated a stem cell graft to a child with acute lymphoblastic leukemia. The material was PBMCs from the stem cell graft donor, obtained from the stem cell graft. V and J are TRBV12-3 or TRBV12-4 and TRBJ1-1; perhaps TRBD1 as D (5 bases). In nucleotides, the CDR3 is TGTGCCAGCAGGGCGCGGGGCCGGGTTAGAGCTTTCTTT. This gives the protein CASRARGRVRAFF.